Reported below is one T cell receptor beta chain. Its antigen is still unknown. This entry is derived from a study of STAT5B mutations in CD4+ large granular lymphocyte leukemia. Study-wide findings and caveats: The clonality comparison with controls used just six or seven CD4-sorted patient samples. Patient CD4-sorted repertoires stayed more clonal than healthy ones after leukemic-clone removal.

The survey-level immunoSEQ assay was used. Clones were read by immunoSEQ multiplex PCR, and TCRdb kept only the in-frame ones, dropping some. The sample holds about 4,600 clones; around four fifths are singletons and the top ten take over 7%. The TCR originated in a man between 65 and 85 years old with CD4+ T-cell large granular lymphocyte leukemia. Sample: PBMCs.

The CDR3 sequence is CASSFTQQETQYF. The CDR3 nucleotides are TGTGCCAGCAGTTTCACCCAACAGGAGACCCAGTACTTC. The rearrangement uses TRBV27 and TRBJ2-5; D remains unclear. The germline V gene encodes CDR1 MNHEY and CDR2 SMNVEV (reference sequence). The CDR3 covers 13 residues. The V end lost 3 bases, the J end lost 5 bases, and 10 bases lay between the germline ends.